These T cell receptor beta chains were read from a single sample in a study of radiation and T cells in renal cell carcinoma. Assay used: immunoSEQ multiplex PCR; TCRdb lists only in-frame clones, some missing. The sample yields more than 150,000 clones, approximately 88% seen once. The material sequenced was blood, taken from a patient whose treatment included radiotherapy and nephrectomy. These receptors were obtained from a woman aged 50 to 60 with renal cell carcinoma. Each CDR3 is given without its conserved first and last residue.

v_gene: TRBV29-1; j_gene: TRBJ1-1; CDR3aa: SARDTSLEAF
v_gene: TRBV7-9; j_gene: TRBJ2-5; CDR3aa: ASSLEEWGTQY
v_gene: TRBV29-1; j_gene: TRBJ1-3; CDR3aa: ICEVGNTIY
v_gene: TRBV5-1; j_gene: TRBJ2-7; CDR3aa: ASSRTGTGYYEQY
v_gene: TRBV5-6; j_gene: TRBJ1-2; CDR3aa: ASSLGQAPQANYGYT
v_gene: TRBV5-6; j_gene: TRBJ1-1; CDR3aa: ASSRYTTGGSTEAF
v_gene: TRBV9; j_gene: TRBJ2-3; CDR3aa: ASSPLLSGADTQY
v_gene: TRBV30; j_gene: TRBJ1-5; CDR3aa: AWADSFNQPQH
v_gene: TRBV19; j_gene: TRBJ1-2; CDR3aa: ATRPLGGAGYT
v_gene: TRBV19; j_gene: TRBJ2-2; CDR3aa: ASSAWDVGELF
v_gene: TRBV19; j_gene: TRBJ2-5; CDR3aa: ASSARQNQETQY
v_gene: TRBV5-5; j_gene: TRBJ1-1; CDR3aa: ASSLTQGNTEAF
v_gene: TRBV7-8; j_gene: TRBJ2-3; CDR3aa: ASSLTSGGASDTQY
v_gene: TRBV4-3; j_gene: TRBJ1-5; CDR3aa: ASSQSPDNQPQH